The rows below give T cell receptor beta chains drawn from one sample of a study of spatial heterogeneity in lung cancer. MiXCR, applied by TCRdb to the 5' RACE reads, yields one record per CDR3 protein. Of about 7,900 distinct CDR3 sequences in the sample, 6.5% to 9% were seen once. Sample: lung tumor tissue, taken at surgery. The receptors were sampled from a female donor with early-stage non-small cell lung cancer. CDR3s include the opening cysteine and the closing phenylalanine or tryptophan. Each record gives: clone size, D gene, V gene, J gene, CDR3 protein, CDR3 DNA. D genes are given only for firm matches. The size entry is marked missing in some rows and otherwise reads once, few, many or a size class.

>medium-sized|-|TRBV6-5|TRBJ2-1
CASSYTGDNEQFF
TGTGCCAGCAGTTACACGGGAGACAATGAGCAGTTCTTC
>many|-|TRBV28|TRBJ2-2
CASRKNTGELFF
TGTGCCAGCAGAAAGAACACCGGGGAGCTGTTTTTT
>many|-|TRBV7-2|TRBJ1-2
CASSLTAGAQAYGYTF
TGTGCCAGCAGCTTAACCGCCGGGGCCCAAGCCTATGGCTACACCTTC
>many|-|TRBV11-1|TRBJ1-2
CASSLPENYGYTF
TGTGCCAGCAGCTTACCCGAAAACTATGGCTACACCTTC
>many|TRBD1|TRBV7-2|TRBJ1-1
CASSAQQGAYTEAFF
TGTGCCAGCAGCGCCCAACAGGGGGCGTACACTGAAGCTTTCTTT
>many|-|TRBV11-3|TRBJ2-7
CASSSQGSPYEQYF
TGTGCCAGCAGCTCGCAGGGGTCCCCTTACGAGCAGTACTTC
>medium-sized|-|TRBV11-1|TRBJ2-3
CASSPGGEDTQYF
TGTGCCAGCAGCCCTGGAGGGGAAGATACGCAGTATTTT
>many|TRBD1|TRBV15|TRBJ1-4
CATSSGTGGIGEKLFF
TGTGCCACCAGCAGTGGGACAGGAGGGATTGGTGAAAAACTGTTTTTT
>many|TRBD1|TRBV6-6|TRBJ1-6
CASSTGTDIYGGSPLHF
TGTGCCAGCAGTACCGGGACAGACATCTATGGTGGCTCACCCCTCCACTTT
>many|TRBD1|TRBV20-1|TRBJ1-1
CSAQTLKTGRTEAFF
TGCAGTGCTCAGACACTTAAGACAGGGAGGACTGAAGCTTTCTTT
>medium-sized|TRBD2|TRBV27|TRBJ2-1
CASSSSGRGLFF
TGTGCCAGCAGTAGTAGCGGGAGGGGTCTGTTCTTC
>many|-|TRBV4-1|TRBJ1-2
CASSQEAKNYGYTF
TGCGCCAGCAGCCAAGAAGCTAAGAACTATGGCTACACCTTC
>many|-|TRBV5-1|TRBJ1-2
CASSRDSDGYTF
TGCGCCAGCAGCCGCGACTCCGATGGCTACACCTTC
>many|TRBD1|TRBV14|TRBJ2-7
CASSPWGQGHRSYEQYF
TGTGCCAGCAGCCCATGGGGACAGGGGCATCGGTCCTACGAGCAGTACTTC
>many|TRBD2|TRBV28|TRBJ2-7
CASSTRRESYEQYF
TGTGCCAGCAGTACCAGGCGGGAGAGTTACGAGCAGTACTTC
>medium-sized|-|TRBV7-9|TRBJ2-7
CASSLVRGPTYEQYF
TGTGCCAGCAGCTTAGTGAGAGGGCCGACCTACGAGCAGTACTTC
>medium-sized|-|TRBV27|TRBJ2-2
CASSFWSGELFF
TGTGCCAGCAGTTTCTGGTCCGGGGAGCTGTTTTTT
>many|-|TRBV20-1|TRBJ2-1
CSASKLYGGVGYNEQFF
TGCAGTGCTAGTAAGTTGTACGGGGGAGTTGGCTACAATGAGCAGTTCTTC
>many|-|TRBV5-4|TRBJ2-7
CASHDQGHGYEQYF
TGTGCCAGCCACGACCAGGGACACGGCTACGAGCAGTACTTC
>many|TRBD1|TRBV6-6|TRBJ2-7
CASSYPLGTDSYEQYF
TGTGCCAGCAGTTACCCCCTCGGGACAGACTCCTACGAGCAGTACTTC
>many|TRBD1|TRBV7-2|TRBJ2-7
CASRPGTGAWEQYF
TGTGCCAGCAGACCCGGGACAGGGGCTTGGGAGCAGTACTTC
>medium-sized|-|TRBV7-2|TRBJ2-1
CASSYRGGIRNNEQFF
TGTGCCAGCAGCTATCGGGGCGGGATACGGAACAATGAGCAGTTCTTC
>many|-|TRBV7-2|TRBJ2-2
CASSLGGPTGELFF
TGTGCCAGCAGCTTAGGGGGTCCCACCGGGGAGCTGTTTTTT
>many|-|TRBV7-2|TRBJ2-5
CASSRYQETQYF
TGTGCCAGCAGCCGATACCAAGAGACCCAGTACTTC
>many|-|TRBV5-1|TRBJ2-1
CASRRDSPFTNEQFF
TGCGCCAGCAGGCGGGACTCCCCATTCACCAATGAGCAGTTCTTC
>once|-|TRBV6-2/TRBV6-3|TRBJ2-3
CASSSQETDTQYF
TGTGCCAGCAGTTCACAGGAGACAGATACGCAGTATTTT
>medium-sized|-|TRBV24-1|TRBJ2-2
CATSGRDSNTGELFF
TGTGCCACCAGTGGCCGGGACTCGAACACCGGGGAGCTGTTTTTT
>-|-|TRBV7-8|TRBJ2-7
CASSFNGDTYEQYF
TGTGCCAGCAGCTTTAACGGGGATACCTACGAGCAGTACTTC
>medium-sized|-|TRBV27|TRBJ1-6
CASRSLNSPLHF
TGTGCCAGCAGGAGTCTCAATTCACCCCTCCACTTT
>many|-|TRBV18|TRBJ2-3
CASSQTSGILADTQYF
TGTGCCAGCTCACAAACCTCAGGGATCCTGGCGGATACGCAGTATTTT
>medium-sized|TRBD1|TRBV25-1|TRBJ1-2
CASSEEGVTGWDGYTF
TGTGCCAGCAGTGAAGAAGGGGTGACAGGGTGGGATGGCTACACCTTC
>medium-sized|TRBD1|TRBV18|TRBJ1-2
CASSGTGIYGYTF
TGTGCCAGCTCAGGGACAGGGATCTATGGCTACACCTTC
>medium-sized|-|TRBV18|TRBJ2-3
CASSPDTDTQYF
TGTGCCAGCTCACCCGACACAGATACGCAGTATTTT